This T cell receptor beta chain comes out of a study of blood T cell repertoires in COVID-19. Study information: Researchers got acute and convalescent COVID-19 samples from the United States, Italy and Spain. T cells, B-cell-depleted T cells, or PBMCs supplied cDNA or gDNA.

In the source study's methods: Amplifying reference gene primers gave estimates of nucleated cell counts. The data were produced by immunoSEQ multiplex PCR, yet TCRdb's version contains in-frame clones alone and is incomplete. For V, J and clone size, that table is used; D and trimming come from the DNA. The profile shows tens of thousands of clones, just over 85% of them singletons. Germline values: CDR1 SGDLS, CDR2 YYNGEE. V shed 3 bases and J shed 4 bases, with 13 bases lying between them. The CDR3 runs to 14 residues. This clone occurred a few times. The source of this sequence is a middle-aged man with active COVID-19. The material sequenced was peripheral blood. This sequence joins TRBV9 and TRBJ1-1, with a tentative D call TRBD1 (5 bases). In nucleotides, the CDR3 is TGTGCCAGCAGCGGTCCCGTAGGGGCCACTGAAGCTTTCTTT. Translating gives CASSGPVGATEAFF.